This record covers a single TCR beta chain. The antigen remains undetermined. TCR beta cDNA libraries included unique molecular identifiers. MiXCR, run by TCRdb on the PCR reads, gives a single entry per CDR3 protein. Here the sample spans approximately 730,000 distinct CDR3 sequences, about half being singletons. This record belongs to a study of post-analysis software for immune sequencing data. Regarding the study as a whole: People with multiple sclerosis had a significantly lower normalized Chao1 diversity than controls did.

The sequence was collected from a girl aged 5-17 years with multiple sclerosis. Sequencing was carried out using blood.

Written as DNA, the CDR3 is TGTGCCAGCAGCTTAAAGCGGGCTAGCGGGAGGGGGAATGAGCAGTTCTTC. It encodes CASSLKRASGRGNEQFF. The J gene is TRBJ2-1, the V gene TRBV7-2; 12 bases agree with TRBD2. The CDR3 contains 17 residues. Germline trimming cut 2 bases from V and 7 bases from J; bases unmatched to any gene: 9. Germline V gene data show CDR1 as SGHTA and CDR2 as FQGNSA.